Reported below is one TCR beta chain. This CDR3 contains 17 residues. The germline V and J ends were trimmed by 5 bases and 2 bases, with 16 bases remaining between them. Germline values: CDR1 MDHEN, CDR2 SYDVKM. A multiplex PCR was run with 60 Vbeta primers and 13 Jbeta primers. TCRdb's table, derived via immunoSEQ multiplex PCR, lists solely in-frame clones and lacks some. The sample lists approximately 110,000 clones, approximately 81% occurring once. The entry originates in a study of cytomegalovirus exposure and HLA in healthy donors. The receptor was derived from a man aged 30 to 39 in good health and CMV-seronegative. The chain uses TRBV28 and TRBJ2-6; D perhaps matches TRBD1 (5 bases). Sequencing was performed on PBMCs. CDR3 in amino acids: CASSIPRVPPGANVLTF. In DNA, the CDR3 is TGTGCCAGCAGTATCCCCAGGGTCCCACCTGGGGCCAACGTCCTGACTTTC.